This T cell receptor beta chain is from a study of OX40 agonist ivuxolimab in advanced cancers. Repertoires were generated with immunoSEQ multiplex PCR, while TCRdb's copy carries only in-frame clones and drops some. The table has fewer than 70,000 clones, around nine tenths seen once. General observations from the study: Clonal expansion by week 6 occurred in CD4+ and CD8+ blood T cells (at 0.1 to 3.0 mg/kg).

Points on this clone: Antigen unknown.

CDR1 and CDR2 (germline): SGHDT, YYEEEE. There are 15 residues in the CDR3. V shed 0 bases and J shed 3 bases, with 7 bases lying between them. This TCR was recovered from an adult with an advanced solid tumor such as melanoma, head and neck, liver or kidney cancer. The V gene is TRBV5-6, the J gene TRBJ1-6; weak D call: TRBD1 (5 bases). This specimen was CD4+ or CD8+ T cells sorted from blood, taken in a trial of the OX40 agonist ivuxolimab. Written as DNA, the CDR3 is TGTGCCAGCAGCTTGGGACAGCTCTATAATTCACCCCTCCACTTT. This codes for CASSLGQLYNSPLHF.